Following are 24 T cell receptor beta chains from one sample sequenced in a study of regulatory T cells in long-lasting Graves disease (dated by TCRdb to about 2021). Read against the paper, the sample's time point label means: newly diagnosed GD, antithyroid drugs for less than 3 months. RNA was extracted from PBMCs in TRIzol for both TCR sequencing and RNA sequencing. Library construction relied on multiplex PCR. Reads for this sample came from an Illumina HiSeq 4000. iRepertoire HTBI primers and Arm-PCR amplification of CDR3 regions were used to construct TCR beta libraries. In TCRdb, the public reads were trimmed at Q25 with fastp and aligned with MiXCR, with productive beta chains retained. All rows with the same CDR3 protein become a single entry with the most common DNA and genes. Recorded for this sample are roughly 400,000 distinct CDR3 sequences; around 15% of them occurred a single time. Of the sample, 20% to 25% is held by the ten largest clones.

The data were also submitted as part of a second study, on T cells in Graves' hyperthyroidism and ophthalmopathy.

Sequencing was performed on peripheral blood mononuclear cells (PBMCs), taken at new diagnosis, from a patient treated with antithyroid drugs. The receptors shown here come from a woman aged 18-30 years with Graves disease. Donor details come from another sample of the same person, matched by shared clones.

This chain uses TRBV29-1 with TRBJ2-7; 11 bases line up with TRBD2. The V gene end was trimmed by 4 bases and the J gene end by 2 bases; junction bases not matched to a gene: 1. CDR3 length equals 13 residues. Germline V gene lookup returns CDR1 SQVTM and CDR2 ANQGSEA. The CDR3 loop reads CSVVAGGPYEQYF. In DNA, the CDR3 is TGCAGCGTTGTAGCGGGAGGGCCCTACGAGCAGTACTTC.

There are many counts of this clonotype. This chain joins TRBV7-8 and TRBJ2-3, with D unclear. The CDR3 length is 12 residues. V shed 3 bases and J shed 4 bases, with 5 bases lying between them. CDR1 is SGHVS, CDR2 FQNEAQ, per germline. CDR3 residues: CASSFWSDTQYF. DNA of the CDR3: TGTGCCAGCAGCTTTTGGTCAGATACGCAGTATTTT.

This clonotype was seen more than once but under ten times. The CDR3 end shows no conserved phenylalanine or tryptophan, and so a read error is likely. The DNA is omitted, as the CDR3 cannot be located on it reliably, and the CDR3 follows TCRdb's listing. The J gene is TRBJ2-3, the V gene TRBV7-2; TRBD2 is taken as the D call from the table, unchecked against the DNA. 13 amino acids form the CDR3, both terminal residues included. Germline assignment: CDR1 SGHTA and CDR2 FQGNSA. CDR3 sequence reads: CASSGRLAGEKYS.

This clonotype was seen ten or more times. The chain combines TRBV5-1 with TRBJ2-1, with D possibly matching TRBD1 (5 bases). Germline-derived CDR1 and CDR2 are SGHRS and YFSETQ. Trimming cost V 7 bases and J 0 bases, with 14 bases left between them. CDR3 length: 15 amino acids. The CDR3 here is CASLDIASSYNEQFF. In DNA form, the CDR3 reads TGCGCCAGCCTGGACATCGCGAGCTCCTACAATGAGCAGTTCTTC.

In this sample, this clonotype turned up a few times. The CDR3 sequence is CASSQGSGPISSMSHEQYF. Written as DNA, the CDR3 is TGCGCCAGCAGCCAAGGTTCAGGACCCATATCTAGCATGTCCCACGAGCAGTACTTC. V usage is TRBV4-1 and J usage is TRBJ2-7; possible D gene TRBD2, 5 bases. Germline values: CDR1 MGHRA, CDR2 YSYEKL. Trimming pared 1 base from V and 5 bases from J, leaving 27 bases between. The CDR3 is 19 amino acids.

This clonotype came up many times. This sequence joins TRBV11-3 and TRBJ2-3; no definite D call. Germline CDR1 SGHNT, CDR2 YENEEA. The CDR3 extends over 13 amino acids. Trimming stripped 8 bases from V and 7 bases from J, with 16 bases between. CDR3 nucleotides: TGTGCCAGCGCGCCTGTCGACGGGTATACGCAGTATTTT. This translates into CASAPVDGYTQYF.

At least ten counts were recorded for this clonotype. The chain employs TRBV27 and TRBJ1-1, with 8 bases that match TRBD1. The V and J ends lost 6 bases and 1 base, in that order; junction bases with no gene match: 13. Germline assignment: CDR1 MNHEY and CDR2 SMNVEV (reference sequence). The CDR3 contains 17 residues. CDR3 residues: CASRKGARQGPNTEAFF. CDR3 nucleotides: TGTGCCAGCAGAAAGGGCGCCCGACAGGGGCCGAACACTGAAGCTTTCTTT.

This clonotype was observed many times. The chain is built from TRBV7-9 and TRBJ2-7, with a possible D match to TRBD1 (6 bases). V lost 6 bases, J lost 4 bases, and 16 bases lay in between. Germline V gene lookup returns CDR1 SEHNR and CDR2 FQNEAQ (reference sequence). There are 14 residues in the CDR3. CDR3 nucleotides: TGTGCCAGCAGTCCCGGGACATCTCTATACGAGCAGTACTTC. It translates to CASSPGTSLYEQYF.

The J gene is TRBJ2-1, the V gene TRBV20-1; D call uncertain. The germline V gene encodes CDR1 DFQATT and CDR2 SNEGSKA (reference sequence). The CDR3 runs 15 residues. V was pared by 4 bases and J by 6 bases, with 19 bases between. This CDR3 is CSAKPDNIWFNEQFF. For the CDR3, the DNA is TGCAGTGCTAAGCCGGATAATATATGGTTCAATGAGCAGTTCTTC.

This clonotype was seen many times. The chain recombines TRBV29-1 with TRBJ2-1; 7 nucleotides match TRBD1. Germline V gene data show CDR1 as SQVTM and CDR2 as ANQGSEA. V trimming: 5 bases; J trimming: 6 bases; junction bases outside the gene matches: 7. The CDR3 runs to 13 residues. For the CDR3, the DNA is TGCAGCGTTCTAGACAGGGACCTCAATGAGCAGTTCTTC. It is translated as CSVLDRDLNEQFF.

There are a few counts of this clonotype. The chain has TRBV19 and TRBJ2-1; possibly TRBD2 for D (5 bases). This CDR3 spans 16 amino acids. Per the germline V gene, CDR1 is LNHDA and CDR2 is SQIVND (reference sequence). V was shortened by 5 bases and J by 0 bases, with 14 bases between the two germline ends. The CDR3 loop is CASSFVDTSSYNEQFF. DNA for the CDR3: TGTGCCAGTAGTTTTGTGGATACTAGCTCCTACAATGAGCAGTTCTTC.

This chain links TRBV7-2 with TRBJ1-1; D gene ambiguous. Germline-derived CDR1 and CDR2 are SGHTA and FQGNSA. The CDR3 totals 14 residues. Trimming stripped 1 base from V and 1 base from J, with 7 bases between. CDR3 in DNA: TGTGCCAGCAGCTTAGTTTGGCCGAACACTGAAGCTTTCTTT. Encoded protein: CASSLVWPNTEAFF.

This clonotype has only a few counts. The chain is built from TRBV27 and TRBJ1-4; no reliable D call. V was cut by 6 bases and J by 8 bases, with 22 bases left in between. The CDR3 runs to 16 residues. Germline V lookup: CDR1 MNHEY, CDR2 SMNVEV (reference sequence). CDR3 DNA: TGTGCCAGCAGCCCAAAACAAGGTATTAGGAGCGAAAAACTGTTTTTT. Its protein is CASSPKQGIRSEKLFF. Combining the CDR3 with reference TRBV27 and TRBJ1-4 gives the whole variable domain EAQVTQNPRYLITVTGKKLTVTCSQNMNHEYMSWYRQDPGLGLRQIYYSMNVEVTDKGDVPEGYKVSRKEKRNFPLILESPSPNQTSLYFCASSPKQGIRSEKLFFGSGTQLSVL.

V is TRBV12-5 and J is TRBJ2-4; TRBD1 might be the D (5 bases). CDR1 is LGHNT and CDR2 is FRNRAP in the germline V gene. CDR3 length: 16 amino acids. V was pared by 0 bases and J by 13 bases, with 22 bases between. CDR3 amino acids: CASGLVPTPSGSGQYF. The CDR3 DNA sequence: TGTGCTAGTGGTTTGGTCCCTACACCGTCAGGGTCAGGGCAGTACTTC.

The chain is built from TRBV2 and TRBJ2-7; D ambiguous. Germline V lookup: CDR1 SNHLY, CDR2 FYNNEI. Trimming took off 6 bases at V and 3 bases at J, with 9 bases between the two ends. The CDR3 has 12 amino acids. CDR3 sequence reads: CASSGYYYEQYF. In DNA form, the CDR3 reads TGTGCCAGCAGCGGTTACTACTACGAGCAGTACTTC.

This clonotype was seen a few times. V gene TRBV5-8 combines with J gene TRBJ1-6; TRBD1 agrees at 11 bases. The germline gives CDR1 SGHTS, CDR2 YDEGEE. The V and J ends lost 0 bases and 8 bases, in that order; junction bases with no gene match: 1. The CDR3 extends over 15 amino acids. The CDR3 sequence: CASSLEDRGHSPLHF. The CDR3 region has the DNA TGTGCCAGCAGCTTGGAGGACAGGGGGCATTCACCCCTCCACTTT.

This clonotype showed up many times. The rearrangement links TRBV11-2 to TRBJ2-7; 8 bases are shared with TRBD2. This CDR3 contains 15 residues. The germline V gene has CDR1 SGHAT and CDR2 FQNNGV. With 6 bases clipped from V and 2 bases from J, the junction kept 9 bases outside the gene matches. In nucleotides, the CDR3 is TGTGCCAGCAGGAATCTAGCGGGCCCAACCTACGAGCAGTACTTC. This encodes CASRNLAGPTYEQYF.

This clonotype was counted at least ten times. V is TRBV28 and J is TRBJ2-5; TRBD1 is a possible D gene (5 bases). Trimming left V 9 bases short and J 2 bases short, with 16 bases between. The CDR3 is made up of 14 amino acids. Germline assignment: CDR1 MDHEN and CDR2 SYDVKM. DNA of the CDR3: TGTGCCAGTAATCAGGGTAGGCGGCAAGAGACCCAGTACTTC. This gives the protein CASNQGRRQETQYF.

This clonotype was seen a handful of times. CDR3 bases: TGTGCCAGCAGTGAATATGGGGACTACGAGCAGTACTTC. It specifies CASSEYGDYEQYF. The rearrangement joins TRBV6-1 to TRBJ2-7; D is undetermined. This CDR3 region has 13 residues. The germline CDR1 and CDR2 sequences are MNHNS and SASEGT. The germline V and J ends were trimmed by 2 bases and 3 bases, with 8 bases remaining between them.

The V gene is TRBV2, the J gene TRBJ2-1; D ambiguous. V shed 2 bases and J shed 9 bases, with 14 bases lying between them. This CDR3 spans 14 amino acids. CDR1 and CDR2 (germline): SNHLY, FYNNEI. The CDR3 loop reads CASSEFKGFVEQFF. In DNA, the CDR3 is TGTGCCAGCAGTGAATTTAAAGGATTTGTTGAGCAGTTCTTC.

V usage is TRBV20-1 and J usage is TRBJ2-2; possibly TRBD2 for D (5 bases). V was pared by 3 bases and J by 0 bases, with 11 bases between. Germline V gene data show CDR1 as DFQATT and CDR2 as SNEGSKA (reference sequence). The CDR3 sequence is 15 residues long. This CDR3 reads CSARPGSANTGELFF. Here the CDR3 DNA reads TGCAGTGCTAGGCCGGGGTCCGCGAACACCGGGGAGCTGTTTTTT.

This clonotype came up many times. CDR3: CASSTGIHQPQHF. CDR3 DNA: TGTGCCAGCAGTACAGGGATTCATCAGCCCCAGCATTTT. The rearrangement uses TRBV28 and TRBJ1-5; D perhaps matches TRBD1 (6 bases). This CDR3 has 13 amino acids. Germline CDR1 MDHEN, CDR2 SYDVKM. Trimming left V 5 bases short and J 5 bases short, with 10 bases between.

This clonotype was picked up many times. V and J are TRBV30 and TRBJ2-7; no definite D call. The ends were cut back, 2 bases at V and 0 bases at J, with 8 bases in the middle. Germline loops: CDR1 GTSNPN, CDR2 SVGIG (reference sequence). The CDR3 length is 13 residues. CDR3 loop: CAWSRESSYEQYF. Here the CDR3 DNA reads TGTGCCTGGAGTAGGGAAAGCTCCTACGAGCAGTACTTC. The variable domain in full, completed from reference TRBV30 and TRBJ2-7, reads SQTIHQWPATLVQPVGSPLSLECTVEGTSNPNLYWYRQAAGRGLQLLFYSVGIGQISSEVPQNLSASRPQDRQFILSSKKLLLSDSGFYLCAWSRESSYEQYFGPGTRLTVT.

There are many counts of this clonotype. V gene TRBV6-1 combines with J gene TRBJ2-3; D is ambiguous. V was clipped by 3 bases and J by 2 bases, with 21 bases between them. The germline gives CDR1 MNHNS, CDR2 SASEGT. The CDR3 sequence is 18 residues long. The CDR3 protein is CASSDPGSDRHFTDTQYF. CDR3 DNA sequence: TGTGCCAGCAGTGACCCAGGTTCTGATCGCCATTTCACAGATACGCAGTATTTT.